Given below is one T cell receptor (beta chain) in context. The data stem from a study of shared clonotypes between healthy human individuals. Assay runs were performed at deep level. Sequencing used immunoSEQ multiplex PCR; TCRdb keeps in-frame clones, though not all of them. The sample gives about 580,000 clones, roughly 98% of which show up once; 0.3% is in the top ten. The naive CD8 fraction comprised CD45RO-negative cells positively selected for CCR7 and excluded terminally differentiated effector memory CD45RA+ cells. This clonotype was obtained from a man aged 30 to 39 in good health. The sequencing sample was made of naive CD8+ T cells sorted from blood.

In DNA, the CDR3 is TGTGCCAGCAGCTTCCAGGGAGGCGGTCAGCCCCAGCATTTT. It encodes CASSFQGGGQPQHF. The chain links TRBV7-9 to TRBJ1-5; D possibly corresponds to TRBD1 (5 bases). The germline V gene has CDR1 SEHNR and CDR2 FQNEAQ (reference sequence). The CDR3 consists of 14 residues. Trimming shortened V by 3 bases and J by 6 bases, and 12 bases separated the two germline ends. Supplemented by reference TRBV7-9 and TRBJ1-5, the full variable domain reads DTGVSQNPRHKITKRGQNVTFRCDPISEHNRLYWYRQTLGQGPEFLTYFQNEAQLEKSRLLSDRFSAERPKGSFSTLEIQRTEQGDSAMYLCASSFQGGGQPQHFGDGTRLSIL.